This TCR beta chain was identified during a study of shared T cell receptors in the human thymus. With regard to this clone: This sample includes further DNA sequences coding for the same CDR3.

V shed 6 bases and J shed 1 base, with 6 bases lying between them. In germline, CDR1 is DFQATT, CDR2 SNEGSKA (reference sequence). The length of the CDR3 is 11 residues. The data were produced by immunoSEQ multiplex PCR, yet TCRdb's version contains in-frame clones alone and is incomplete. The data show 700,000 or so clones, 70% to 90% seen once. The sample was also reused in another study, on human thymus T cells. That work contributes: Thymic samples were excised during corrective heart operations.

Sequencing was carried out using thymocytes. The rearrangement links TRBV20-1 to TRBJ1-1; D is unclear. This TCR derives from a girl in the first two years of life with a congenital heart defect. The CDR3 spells CSASGNTEAFF. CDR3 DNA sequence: TGCAGTGCGTCCGGGAACACTGAAGCTTTCTTT.